This entry lists 10 T cell receptor beta chains sequenced from one sample in a study of cytomegalovirus exposure and HLA in healthy donors. Primers for the PCR totalled 60 Vbeta and 13 Jbeta. The repertoire was sequenced with immunoSEQ multiplex PCR; TCRdb's copy has only in-frame clones and lacks some. Among about 160,000 clones listed, 71% were seen once. The sequencing input was PBMCs. Receptors originate from a woman aged 30 to 39 in good health and CMV-seronegative.

The V and J genes are TRBV7-9 and TRBJ2-7; D perhaps matches TRBD1 (6 bases). Trimming took 5 bases from V and 7 from J, leaving 9 bases between them. Germline CDR1 reads SEHNR; CDR2 reads FQNEAQ (reference sequence). CDR3 length equals 11 residues. The CDR3 DNA reads TGTGCCAGCAGCGCAGGGGAAGAGCAGTACTTC. It is translated as CASSAGEEQYF.

The genes are TRBV28 and TRBJ1-6, with D perhaps matching TRBD1 (5 bases). Germline V gene data show CDR1 as MDHEN and CDR2 as SYDVKM. The CDR3 loop spans 14 amino acids. The V and J ends lost 6 bases and 7 bases respectively, with 13 bases between them. The CDR3 sequence is CASSLTETNSPLHF. For the CDR3, the DNA is TGTGCCAGCAGCTTGACAGAGACAAATTCACCCCTCCACTTT.

In DNA form, the CDR3 reads TGCAGCGCCGGACCCGAAGGAGGTTCTGGAAACACCATATATTTT. It translates to CSAGPEGGSGNTIYF. The chain uses TRBV29-1 and TRBJ1-3; D unresolved. The V end lost 7 bases, the J end lost 1 base, and 17 bases lay between the germline ends. The CDR3 length is 15 residues. Germline values: CDR1 SQVTM, CDR2 ANQGSEA.

This clone was observed a single time. The chain couples TRBV11-2 to TRBJ2-7, with TRBD1 matching over 7 bases. The CDR3 contains 14 residues. With V trimmed by 4 bases and J by 2 bases, 5 bases remained unmatched. Germline lookup yields CDR1 SGHAT and CDR2 FQNNGV. The CDR3 sequence is CASSSSGTAYEQYF. The CDR3 nucleotides are TGTGCCAGCAGCTCCTCCGGGACAGCCTACGAGCAGTACTTC.

About this clone itself: At one end the junction does not follow the germline gene, possibly because of a read error. Within the sample, other DNA sequences also encode this same CDR3. The chain links TRBV7-9 to TRBJ1-1; D gene uncertain. Looked up from germline, CDR1 is SEHNR and CDR2 is FQNEAQ (reference sequence). This CDR3 region has 12 residues. Written as DNA, the CDR3 is TGTGCCAGCAGCCTTCGGGGTACTGAAGCTTTCTTC. It is translated as CASSLRGTEAFF.

The chain couples TRBV30 to TRBJ1-2; D is undetermined. This CDR3 contains 14 residues. From germline, CDR1 is GTSNPN and CDR2 SVGIG (reference sequence). V lost 4 bases to trimming and J lost 2 bases, with 14 bases between them. CDR3 nucleotide sequence: TGTGCCTGGATGAAGATCACAGTCAACTATGGCTACACCTTC. Amino acids: CAWMKITVNYGYTF.

The V call is TRBV28, the J call TRBJ2-7; a weak D match, TRBD1 (5 bases). Germline CDR1 and CDR2: MDHEN and SYDVKM. Trimming shortened V by 7 bases and J by 3 bases, and 13 bases separated the two germline ends. CDR3 length: 13 residues. The CDR3 spells CASNSGQLYEQYF. The CDR3 DNA reads TGTGCCAGCAATTCCGGACAACTCTACGAGCAGTACTTC.

V gene TRBV6-6 combines with J gene TRBJ1-5; a possible D gene is TRBD1 (6 bases). The ends were cut back, 5 bases at V and 5 bases at J, with 13 bases in the middle. This CDR3 comprises 14 residues. CDR1 is MNHNY and CDR2 is SVGAGI in the germline V gene (reference sequence). The CDR3: CASSGGTTDQPQHF. The DNA for the CDR3 is TGTGCCAGCAGTGGGGGCACTACAGATCAGCCCCAGCATTTT.

The chain is built from TRBV28 and TRBJ1-5; 8 positions agree with TRBD1. Germline V CDR1 and CDR2: MDHEN, SYDVKM. This CDR3 contains 15 residues. The ends lost 6 bases at V and 5 bases at J; junction bases unmatched: 9. CDR3 in DNA: TGTGCCAGCAGCCACTCGGACAGGGTTGATCAGCCCCAGCATTTT. Encoded protein: CASSHSDRVDQPQHF.

This clone occurred a few times. One end of the junction does not line up with germline, which may come from a read error. The chain recombines TRBV7-9 with TRBJ1-1; the D is unclear. The CDR3 runs to 12 residues. Per the germline V gene, CDR1 is SEHNR and CDR2 is FQNEAQ (reference sequence). As DNA, the CDR3 is TGTTCCAGCAGCTTTGCGACTCTGGAAGCTTTCTTT. Translation gives CSSSFATLEAFF.